This T cell receptor beta chain came from a study of blood T cell repertoires in COVID-19. Trimming removed 0 bases at V and 4 bases at J, with 13 bases between. Germline V CDR1 and CDR2: SGDLS, YYNGEE. The CDR3 is 16 residues long. Using immunoSEQ multiplex PCR, the repertoire was profiled, and TCRdb retains in-frame clones only, with some absent. The sample lists 240,000 or so clones; approximately 86% were seen once. V gene TRBV9 combines with J gene TRBJ2-2, with D tentatively TRBD2 (5 bases). The sample consisted of PBMCs or T cells enriched from blood (not recorded which). The TCR originated in a woman aged 40-49 years with acute COVID-19. This chain's CDR3 is CASSVVEAGGTGELFF. DNA for the CDR3: TGTGCCAGCAGCGTAGTAGAGGCGGGTGGCACCGGGGAGCTGTTTTTT.